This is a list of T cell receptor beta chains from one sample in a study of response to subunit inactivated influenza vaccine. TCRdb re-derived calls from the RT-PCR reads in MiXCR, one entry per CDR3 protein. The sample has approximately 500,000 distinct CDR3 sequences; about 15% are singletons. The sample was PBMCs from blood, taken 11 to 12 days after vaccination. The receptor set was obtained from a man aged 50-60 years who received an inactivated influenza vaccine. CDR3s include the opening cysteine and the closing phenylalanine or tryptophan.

CASSLGLASSYNEQFF TRBV7-2
CSVARPRENEQFF TRBV29-1
CASSQDWGHSYEQYF TRBV14
CATSRDPYSNQPQHF TRBV15
CASAGTSGSCEQYF TRBV3-1
CASSEPGPSNQPQHF TRBV25-1
CASSFGPPGVNEQFF TRBV7-7
CASSPPGLGDEQYF TRBV7-2
CASSLGQGNSQPQHF TRBV12-3/TRBV12-4
CASSSTSVVTGELFF TRBV5-1
CASSLGNHNSPLHF TRBV5-1
CASSYSSTSGELFF TRBV6-5
CASSPFRGGGNIQYF TRBV6-2/TRBV6-3
CASSEGPKNSPLHF TRBV10-1
CSAEAPGTDYEQYF TRBV20-1
CASSRLAVEGDTQYF TRBV28
CASSLAVGVAFF TRBV5-6
CASSLISLGLGRGDNEQFF TRBV11-2
CASTAAAGRTGELFF TRBV5-1
CASSLTVSGANVLTF TRBV5-1
CASRLDRSSGNTIYF TRBV28
CASSYGQGDSYEQYF TRBV5-1
CASTSGGFTEAFF TRBV12-3/TRBV12-4
CSARETSGGTDTQYF TRBV20-1
CASRQTEGLGEKLFF TRBV5-1
CASSQVDVSYGYTF TRBV4-1